One T cell receptor beta chain is described in this entry. Its target is not known. These data come from a study of OX40 agonist ivuxolimab in advanced cancers. Study as a whole: Melanoma, hepatocellular carcinoma, head and neck or renal cell cancer occurred in dose-escalation patients. Broader study findings: On average, CD8+ T cells had more expanded clones than CD4+.

The CDR3 has 13 amino acids. The V gene lost 5 bases and the J gene lost 5 bases, with 10 bases spanning the gap. The germline V gene has CDR1 MNHEY and CDR2 SVGAGI. Clones were read by immunoSEQ multiplex PCR, and TCRdb kept only the in-frame ones, dropping some. The sample gives about 69,000 clones, 75% to 90% of which show up once; 5.5% to 6.5% is in the top ten. The chain uses TRBV6-5 and TRBJ2-1; no firm D call. The sample was CD4+ or CD8+ T cells sorted from blood, taken in a trial of the OX40 agonist ivuxolimab. The receptor was isolated from an adult with an advanced solid tumor such as melanoma, head and neck, liver or kidney cancer. CDR3 DNA: TGTGCCAGCAGTCCCTGGGCTAACAATGAGCAGTTCTTC. Its translation: CASSPWANNEQFF.